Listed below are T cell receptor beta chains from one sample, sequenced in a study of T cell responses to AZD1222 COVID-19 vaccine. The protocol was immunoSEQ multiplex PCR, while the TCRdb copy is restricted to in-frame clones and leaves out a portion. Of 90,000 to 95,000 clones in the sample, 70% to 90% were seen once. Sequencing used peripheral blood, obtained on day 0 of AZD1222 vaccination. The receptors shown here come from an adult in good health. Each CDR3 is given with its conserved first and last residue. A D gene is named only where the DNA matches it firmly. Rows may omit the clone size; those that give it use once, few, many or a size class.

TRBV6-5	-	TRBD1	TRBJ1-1	TGTGCCAGCAGCATGGGACAGATGAACACTGAAGCTTTCTTT	CASSMGQMNTEAFF
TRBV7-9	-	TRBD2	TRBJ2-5	TGTGCCAGCACCAAACTAGCGGGAGTATCCCAAGAGACCCAGTACTTC	CASTKLAGVSQETQYF
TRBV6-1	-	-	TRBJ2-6	TGTGCCAGCAGGGAAAACAGGGAGATGAGCTCTGGGGCCAACGTCCTGACTTTC	CASRENREMSSGANVLTF
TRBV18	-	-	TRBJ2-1	TGTGCCAGCTCACCACAGACAGAGTACAATGAGCAGTTCTTC	CASSPQTEYNEQFF
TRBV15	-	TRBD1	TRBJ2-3	TGTGCCACCAGCCGAAGGACAGGGACGGTCTCAGATACGCAGTATTTT	CATSRRTGTVSDTQYF
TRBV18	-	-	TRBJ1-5	TGTGCCAGCTCACCATCTGGGGGTTCTCAGCCCCAGCATTTT	CASSPSGGSQPQHF
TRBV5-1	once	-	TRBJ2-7	TGCGCCAGCAGCATGACAGGATCCCTCTTTTACGAGCAGTACTTC	CASSMTGSLFYEQYF
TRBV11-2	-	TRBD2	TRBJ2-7	TGTGCCAGCAGCAGGACTAGCGGGGTTCTCGAGCAGTACTTC	CASSRTSGVLEQYF
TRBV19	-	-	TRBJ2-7	TGTGCCAGTAGTTCACAGGGAGGGCTTTACGAGCAGTACTTC	CASSSQGGLYEQYF
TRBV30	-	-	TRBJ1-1	TGTGCCTGGAGTGTAGAGGGGGAAGGCACTGAAGCTTTCTTT	CAWSVEGEGTEAFF
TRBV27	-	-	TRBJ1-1	TGTGCCAGCAGTTTATCGAGGGGAACGGACACTGAAGCTTTCTTT	CASSLSRGTDTEAFF
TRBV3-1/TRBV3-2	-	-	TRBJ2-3	TGTGCCAGCAGCCCTTCTGGGGGTACAGATACGCAGTATTTT	CASSPSGGTDTQYF
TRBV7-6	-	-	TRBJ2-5	TGTGCCAGCAGCTTAGCCACAGAGACCCAGTACTTC	CASSLATETQYF
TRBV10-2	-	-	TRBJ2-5	TGCGCCAGCAGTGAGTCGACGGGGTCGGTGCCCTCGGGGACCCAGTACTTC	CASSESTGSVPSGTQYF
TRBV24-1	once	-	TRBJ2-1	TGTGCCACCAGTGGCCGAGGTTCCGCCCATGAGCAGTTCTTC	CATSGRGSAHEQFF
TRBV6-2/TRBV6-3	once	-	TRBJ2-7	TGTGCCAGCAGTTACTCCCCGGGGCAGCTCGGGCAGTACTTC	CASSYSPGQLGQYF
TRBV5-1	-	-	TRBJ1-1	TGCGCCAGCAGCTTGGTGTCGGAGAACACTGAAGCTTTCTTT	CASSLVSENTEAFF
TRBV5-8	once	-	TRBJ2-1	TGTGCCAGCAGCTTTCGAGACAGACTTGGGTTCTTC	CASSFRDRLGFF
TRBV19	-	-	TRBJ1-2	TGTGCCAGTAGTATAGAAACGGAAGGTAGGGGTAGAAGATATGGCTACACCTTC	CASSIETEGRGRRYGYTF
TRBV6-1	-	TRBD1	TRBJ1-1	TGTGCCAGCAGTGAACCGCGAAGGACAGGGTTAAAACCGAACACTGAAGCTTTCTTT	CASSEPRRTGLKPNTEAFF
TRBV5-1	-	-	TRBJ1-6	TGCGCCAGCAGCTTGGGAGGGGATAATTCACCCCTCCACTTT	CASSLGGDNSPLHF
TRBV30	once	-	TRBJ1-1	TGTGCCTACGGAGGGGGGGGTGTCGGAACTGAAGCTTTCTTT	CAYGGGGVGTEAFF
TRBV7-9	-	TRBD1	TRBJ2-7	TGTGCCAGCAGCCTTTGGGACAGCTACGAGCAGTACTTC	CASSLWDSYEQYF
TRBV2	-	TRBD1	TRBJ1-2	TGTGCCAGCAGTGGACAGGGTCAAGCTGGCTACACCTTC	CASSGQGQAGYTF
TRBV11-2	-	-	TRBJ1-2	TGTGCCAGCAGCTTAGATCCAACAGTTCGTGGCTACACCTTC	CASSLDPTVRGYTF
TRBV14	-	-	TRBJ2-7	TGTGCCAGCAGCCAAGATCGTCCAAGGGCCCACGAGCAGTACTTC	CASSQDRPRAHEQYF